The next 26 T cell receptor beta chains were all read from a single sample in a study of cytomegalovirus exposure and HLA in healthy donors. The PCR ran on 60 Vbeta and 13 Jbeta primers. Sequencing used immunoSEQ multiplex PCR; TCRdb keeps in-frame clones, though not all of them. The repertoire includes approximately 140,000 clones, 79% of them detected once, and approximately 6% sits in the top ten. The sample taken for sequencing was PBMCs. The receptor source for this set is a man aged 45 to 65 in good health and CMV-seropositive.

V is TRBV5-1 and J is TRBJ2-2; D possibly corresponds to TRBD1 (5 bases). The V end lost 5 bases, the J end lost 0 bases, and 8 bases lay between the germline ends. The CDR3 sequence is 14 residues long. Per the germline V gene, CDR1 is SGHRS and CDR2 is YFSETQ. The CDR3 sequence: CASRQTANTGELFF. CDR3 bases: TGCGCCAGCAGGCAGACAGCGAACACCGGGGAGCTGTTTTTT.

The chain couples TRBV28 to TRBJ2-1, with 10 bases that match TRBD2. V lost 7 bases to trimming and J lost 8 bases; unmatched junction nucleotides: 8. Germline V gives CDR1 MDHEN, CDR2 SYDVKM. This CDR3 has 14 residues. The CDR3 DNA follows: TGTGCCAGCATTTCTAGCGGGAGAGGCTATGAGCAGTTCTTC. Its translation: CASISSGRGYEQFF.

This chain uses TRBV6-6 with TRBJ2-5, with D uncertain. The J call is uncertain, as TRBJ2-7 better fits the DNA end. Germline CDR1 MNHNY, CDR2 SVGAGI (reference sequence). The CDR3 has 14 amino acids. DNA of the CDR3: TGTGCCAGCAGTTACCCCGGTTCCCCCTACGAGCAGTACTTC. This translates into CASSYPGSPYEQYF.

This chain joins TRBV19 and TRBJ2-7; tentative D call: TRBD2 (6 bases). Germline V gives CDR1 LNHDA, CDR2 SQIVND (reference sequence). Trimming left V 6 bases short and J 0 bases short, with 12 bases between. CDR3 length: 14 residues. In DNA form, the CDR3 reads TGTGCCAGTAGGACCGGGACTGGCTCCTACGAGCAGTACTTC. Residues: CASRTGTGSYEQYF.

The chain links TRBV28 to TRBJ1-5, with TRBD1 identical over 9 bases. The CDR3 length is 16 residues. Trimming cost V 5 bases and J 0 bases; bases outside gene matches: 5. The germline gives CDR1 MDHEN, CDR2 SYDVKM. This chain's CDR3 is CASSTRQGGSNQPQHF. CDR3 bases: TGTGCCAGCAGTACAAGACAGGGGGGTAGCAATCAGCCCCAGCATTTT. Filled out from reference TRBV28 and TRBJ1-5, the complete variable domain reads DVKVTQSSRYLVKRTGEKVFLECVQDMDHENMFWYRQDPGLGLRLIYFSYDVKMKEKGDIPEGYSVSREKKERFSLILESASTNQTSMYLCASSTRQGGSNQPQHFGDGTRLSIL.

This chain joins TRBV29-1 and TRBJ2-3; D is perhaps TRBD1 (5 bases). The V end was cut by 5 bases, the J end by 4 bases, with 10 bases between. Germline V lookup: CDR1 SQVTM, CDR2 ANQGSEA. The CDR3 extends over 12 amino acids. The CDR3: CSVIRGPDTQYF. CDR3 sequence (DNA): TGCAGCGTTATAAGGGGCCCAGATACGCAGTATTTT.

This chain connects TRBV28 to TRBJ2-7; tentatively, D is TRBD1 (5 bases). Between the trimmed V and J ends, which lost 1 base and 3 bases, there was a span of 10 bases. Germline CDR1 and CDR2: MDHEN and SYDVKM. CDR3 length equals 14 residues. CDR3 coding DNA: TGTGCCAGCAGTTTATTGACAGATGACTACGAGCAGTACTTC. This translates into CASSLLTDDYEQYF.

The chain uses TRBV10-3 and TRBJ2-1; 9 nucleotides line up with TRBD1. Germline CDR1 is ENHRY and CDR2 is SYGVKD. The CDR3 has 15 amino acids. V lost 3 bases and J lost 6; bases outside the gene matches: 6. Here the CDR3 reads CAISETGGGGNEQFF. The CDR3, as DNA: TGTGCCATCAGTGAAACAGGGGGCGGTGGCAATGAGCAGTTCTTC.

CDR3 nucleotides: TGTGCCAGCAGTCAAGGGGGCTACTATGGCTACACCTTC. This encodes CASSQGGYYGYTF. V and J are TRBV6-6 and TRBJ1-2; the match to TRBD1 covers 7 bases. Germline V gene sequence: CDR1 MNHNY, CDR2 SVGAGI (reference sequence). There are 13 residues in the CDR3. The J segment lost 3 bases and the V segment lost 5 bases, leaving 3 bases of the junction unmatched.

This rearrangement joins TRBV5-6 to TRBJ1-5, with 8 bases fitting TRBD1. Trimming at V came to 3 bases and at J to 9 bases, leaving 8 bases not matched to a gene. The CDR3 is made up of 14 amino acids. CDR1 is SGHDT, CDR2 YYEEEE, per germline. CDR3 sequence reads: CASSSTGGNRPQHF. In DNA, the CDR3 is TGTGCCAGCAGCTCTACAGGGGGTAATAGGCCCCAGCATTTT.

The rearrangement joins TRBV27 to TRBJ1-1; no clear D gene. Trimming took off 5 bases at V and 10 bases at J, with 23 bases between the two ends. Per germline, CDR1 MNHEY and CDR2 SMNVEV (reference sequence). The CDR3 covers 15 residues. The CDR3 DNA sequence: TGTGCCAGCAGTACCACGCTGATAGTATTCGTAGCAGCTTTCTTT. Encoded protein: CASSTTLIVFVAAFF.

This clone has only one observation. CDR3 residues: CASANVGQSTDTQYF. DNA for the CDR3: TGTGCCAGCGCGAATGTTGGACAGAGCACAGATACGCAGTATTTT. The chain uses TRBV28 and TRBJ2-3, with D tentatively TRBD1 (6 bases). This CDR3 contains 15 residues. Trimming removed 8 bases from V and 0 bases from J, with 15 bases in between. Looked up from germline, CDR1 is MDHEN and CDR2 is SYDVKM.

The gene calls are TRBV11-2 and TRBJ2-3; D uncertain. The germline CDR1 and CDR2 sequences are SGHAT and FQNNGV. The CDR3 loop spans 11 amino acids. V was clipped by 3 bases and J by 6 bases, with 4 bases between them. The CDR3 coding sequence is TGTGCCAGCAGCTTCCAGGATACGCAGTATTTT. It codes for CASSFQDTQYF.

The sample holds a few counts of this clone. The chain carries TRBV29-1 and TRBJ2-7; a possible D gene is TRBD2 (5 bases). The CDR3 has 14 amino acids. The V gene's germline CDR1 is SQVTM and CDR2 ANQGSEA. V lost 5 bases and J lost 2, with 16 bases in between. CDR3 DNA sequence: TGCAGCGTTTGCGAACTAGGGAAGCCCTACGAGCAGTACTTC. Translation gives CSVCELGKPYEQYF.

The chain joins TRBV5-1 to TRBJ2-2; 7 nucleotides line up with TRBD2. The CDR3 is made up of 14 amino acids. Germline V gene sequence: CDR1 SGHRS, CDR2 YFSETQ. V was clipped by 3 bases and J by 7 bases; unmatched bases: 6. The CDR3, as DNA: TGCGCCAGCAGCTGGCCTAGGGAGGGCGGGGAGCTGTTTTTT. Translating gives CASSWPREGGELFF.

The chain joins TRBV11-2 to TRBJ2-7, with D perhaps matching TRBD2 (6 bases). The CDR3 is made up of 15 amino acids. CDR1 and CDR2 (germline): SGHAT, FQNNGV. The V and J ends lost 5 bases and 3 bases respectively, with 17 bases between them. The CDR3 DNA is TGTGCCAGCAGCCCCGCGGGGACTCTCTTCTACGAGCAGTACTTC. It encodes CASSPAGTLFYEQYF.

V and J are TRBV9 and TRBJ2-5, with a weak D call TRBD2 (7 bases). CDR3 length equals 15 residues. Germline V gives CDR1 SGDLS, CDR2 YYNGEE. Trimming stripped 0 bases from V and 5 bases from J, with 14 bases between. The CDR3 here is CASSVGEGEGETQYF. CDR3 DNA: TGTGCCAGCAGCGTAGGAGAGGGGGAGGGGGAGACCCAGTACTTC.

The chain is built from TRBV6-1 and TRBJ1-1; 8 bases line up with TRBD1. Germline V gene lookup returns CDR1 MNHNS and CDR2 SASEGT. With V trimmed by 5 bases and J by 1 base, 6 bases remained unmatched. This CDR3 has 15 residues. The CDR3 DNA follows: TGTGCCAGCAGTTTGATAGACAGGGGGAACACTGAAGCTTTCTTT. This translates into CASSLIDRGNTEAFF.

The chain joins TRBV30 to TRBJ2-1; the D is unclear. V was clipped by 4 bases and J by 1 base, with 8 bases between them. The CDR3 is 13 amino acids. Germline V lookup: CDR1 GTSNPN, CDR2 SVGIG (reference sequence). CDR3 coding DNA: TGTGCCTGGAACAGTGGTTCCTACAATGAGCAGTTCTTC. This sequence encodes CAWNSGSYNEQFF.

V and J are TRBV21-1 and TRBJ1-5; the D segment call TRBD1 is taken from the table without a DNA check. TRBV21-1 constitutes a pseudogene. The CDR3 consists of 14 residues. The DNA of the CDR3 is TGTGCCAGCAGCAAAGGACAGGGCAATCAGCCCCAGCATTTT. It encodes CASSKGQGNQPQHF.

On this clone: This same CDR3 is encoded by further DNA sequences in the sample. V is TRBV5-4 and J is TRBJ2-5; 10 nucleotides line up with TRBD1. Losses at the gene ends were 4 bases for V and 4 bases for J; bases not matched to a gene: 4. The CDR3 length is 14 residues. The V gene's germline CDR1 is SGHNT and CDR2 YYREEE (reference sequence). CDR3 region: CASSRDRGAETQYF. In DNA, the CDR3 is TGTGCCAGCAGCCGGGACAGGGGTGCAGAGACCCAGTACTTC.

The table lists this clone with a few counts. The J gene is TRBJ2-7, the V gene TRBV2; perhaps TRBD2 as D (6 bases). The germline V gene has CDR1 SNHLY and CDR2 FYNNEI. The CDR3 spans 14 residues. V dropped 2 bases and J dropped 2 bases, with 10 bases sitting between them. DNA for the CDR3: TGTGCCAGCAGTGAAACGGGACTTGCCTACGAGCAGTACTTC. The encoded protein is CASSETGLAYEQYF.

V gene TRBV18 combines with J gene TRBJ2-3; the match to TRBD1 covers 10 bases. The CDR3 runs 15 residues. From germline, CDR1 is KGHSH and CDR2 LQKENI. The V gene end was trimmed by 3 bases and the J gene end by 4 bases; junction bases not matched to a gene: 4. CDR3 in amino acids: CASSPLDRGADTQYF. The CDR3 DNA is TGTGCCAGCTCACCTTTGGACAGGGGGGCAGATACGCAGTATTTT.

The count of this clone is one. The rearrangement links TRBV11-3 to TRBJ2-5; unclear D gene. This CDR3 region has 12 residues. The ends were cut back, 1 base at V and 4 bases at J, with 4 bases in the middle. Germline CDR1 reads SGHNT; CDR2 reads YENEEA. In DNA form, the CDR3 reads TGTGCCAGCAGCTTAGGGAGAGAGACCCAGTACTTC. It specifies CASSLGRETQYF.

The chain joins TRBV4-1 to TRBJ2-1, with TRBD2 identical over 12 bases. J lost 6 bases, V lost 5 bases, and 8 bases had no gene match. The germline V gene has CDR1 MGHRA and CDR2 YSYEKL. This CDR3 spans 16 amino acids. CDR3 nucleotide sequence: TGCGCCAGCAGCAGGAATTCGGGACTAGCGGGCAATGAGCAGTTCTTC. This translates into CASSRNSGLAGNEQFF.

This chain joins TRBV18 and TRBJ2-2; D not resolved. There are 15 residues in the CDR3. The V end was cut by 6 bases, the J end by 2 bases, with 13 bases between. Germline values: CDR1 KGHSH, CDR2 LQKENI. CDR3 residues: CASSKGALNTGELFF. The CDR3 bases are TGTGCCAGCTCTAAAGGAGCTCTTAACACCGGGGAGCTGTTTTTT. Complete variable domain (other parts from reference TRBV18 and TRBJ2-2): NAGVMQNPRHLVRRRGQEARLRCSPMKGHSHVYWYRQLPEEGLKFMVYLQKENIIDESGMPKERFSAEFPKEGPSILRIQQVVRGDSAAYFCASSKGALNTGELFFGEGSRLTVL.